This T cell receptor beta chain was captured in a study of blood T cell repertoires in COVID-19. With V trimmed by 1 base and J by 4 bases, 4 bases remained unmatched. Germline V gene data show CDR1 as SEHNR and CDR2 as FQNEAQ (reference sequence). This CDR3 spans 15 amino acids. Libraries were prepared by immunoSEQ multiplex PCR; TCRdb keeps only in-frame clonotypes and omits some of them. The table lists around 200,000 clones, 80% to 90% of them singletons. The specimen was peripheral blood. The V call is TRBV7-9, the J call TRBJ2-7, with TRBD1 identical over 10 bases. The clonotype was recovered from a woman between 18 and 29 years old who had recovered from COVID-19. CDR3 sequence reads: CASSLETGGAYEQYV. CDR3 DNA sequence: TGTGCCAGCAGCTTAGAGACAGGGGGCGCGTACGAGCAGTACGTC.